A selection of T cell receptor beta chains follows, all from one sample in a study of regulatory dendritic cells for organ transplantation. Some clones are missing from TCRdb's copy, which holds only in-frame ones; the method was immunoSEQ multiplex PCR. The sample holds 30,000 to 40,000 clones; 75% to 95% are singletons and the top ten take approximately 0.12%. Sequenced input: naive CD8+ T cells from blood. These receptors were taken from a human donor in good health. Each CDR3 is given with its conserved first and last residue. Fields, in order: clone size, J gene, D gene, CDR3 length, V gene, CDR3 protein, CDR3 DNA. D genes are given only for firm matches. A clone size is listed for some rows: how often the clone was seen (once, few, many), or a class if it is expanded.

few	TRBJ1-6	-	14	TRBV5-4	CASSSWAGNSPLHF	TGTGCCAGCAGCTCGTGGGCGGGTAATTCACCCCTCCACTTT
-	TRBJ1-2	-	12	TRBV29-1	CSHMNRDRGYTF	TGCAGCCATATGAACAGGGATCGCGGCTACACCTTC
-	TRBJ2-5	-	15	TRBV29-1	CSVEDQGGRQETQYF	TGCAGCGTTGAAGATCAGGGGGGTCGCCAAGAGACCCAGTACTTC
-	TRBJ2-1	TRBD2	14	TRBV19	CASSILAGVSEQFF	TGTGCCAGTAGTATACTAGCGGGAGTTTCTGAGCAGTTCTTC
-	TRBJ2-7	-	12	TRBV29-1	CSVGPTGDEQYF	TGCAGCGTTGGCCCCACGGGGGACGAGCAGTACTTC
-	TRBJ1-3	-	12	TRBV6-1	CAAGRSGNTIYF	TGTGCCGCGGGGCGATCTGGAAACACCATATATTTT
-	TRBJ2-1	TRBD2	17	TRBV4-2	CASSQGKWGGYSGEQFF	TGTGCCAGCAGCCAAGGAAAGTGGGGGGGGTACTCCGGTGAGCAGTTCTTC
-	TRBJ1-5	TRBD1	14	TRBV6-5	CASSQTGSGQPQHF	TGTGCCAGCAGTCAGACAGGGTCGGGCCAGCCCCAGCATTTT
-	TRBJ1-3	-	14	TRBV28	CASSFPGGGNTIYF	TGTGCCAGCAGTTTCCCGGGGGGTGGAAACACCATATATTTT
once	TRBJ2-3	TRBD1	13	TRBV28	CAIQGASTDTQYF	TGTGCCATTCAGGGGGCCAGCACAGATACGCAGTATTTT
-	TRBJ2-1	-	13	TRBV9	CASSQFSGNEQFF	TGTGCCAGCAGCCAGTTCTCGGGCAATGAGCAGTTCTTC
-	TRBJ2-7	-	12	TRBV7-9	CASSPGLNEQYF	TGTGCCAGCAGCCCTGGACTGAACGAGCAGTACTTC
-	TRBJ2-3	TRBD1	14	TRBV28	CASNRDRSVDTQYF	TGTGCCAGCAATAGGGACAGGAGCGTCGATACGCAGTATTTT
-	TRBJ2-1	-	17	TRBV19	CASSMMSEGGDYNEQFF	TGTGCCAGTAGTATGATGTCAGAGGGGGGGGACTACAATGAGCAGTTCTTC
-	TRBJ2-2	-	15	TRBV9	CASSPRTLPTGELFF	TGTGCCAGCAGCCCCCGGACCCTTCCCACCGGGGAGCTGTTTTTT
-	TRBJ2-7	-	13	TRBV27	CASSLSGAYEQYF	TGTGCCAGCAGTTTATCCGGGGCCTACGAGCAGTACTTC
once	TRBJ2-2	-	15	TRBV10-2	CASSERLGYTGELFF	TGCGCCAGCAGTGAGAGGCTAGGCTACACCGGGGAGCTGTTTTTT
-	TRBJ1-2	TRBD1	12	TRBV27	CASLDRDFGYTF	TGTGCCAGTCTGGACAGGGACTTTGGCTACACCTTC
-	TRBJ2-1	-	15	TRBV9	CASSVAGYAHNEQFF	TGTGCCAGCAGCGTAGCAGGGTATGCACACAATGAGCAGTTCTTC
once	TRBJ2-5	TRBD2	14	TRBV9	CASSGTSGGETQYF	TGTGCCAGCAGCGGTACTAGCGGGGGTGAGACCCAGTACTTC
-	TRBJ2-1	-	14	TRBV9	CASSLAGTHNEQFF	TGTGCCAGCAGCCTTGCCGGGACGCACAATGAGCAGTTCTTC
-	TRBJ2-3	TRBD2	13	TRBV9	CASSAGGSDTQYF	TGTGCCAGCTCAGCGGGGGGGTCAGATACGCAGTATTTT